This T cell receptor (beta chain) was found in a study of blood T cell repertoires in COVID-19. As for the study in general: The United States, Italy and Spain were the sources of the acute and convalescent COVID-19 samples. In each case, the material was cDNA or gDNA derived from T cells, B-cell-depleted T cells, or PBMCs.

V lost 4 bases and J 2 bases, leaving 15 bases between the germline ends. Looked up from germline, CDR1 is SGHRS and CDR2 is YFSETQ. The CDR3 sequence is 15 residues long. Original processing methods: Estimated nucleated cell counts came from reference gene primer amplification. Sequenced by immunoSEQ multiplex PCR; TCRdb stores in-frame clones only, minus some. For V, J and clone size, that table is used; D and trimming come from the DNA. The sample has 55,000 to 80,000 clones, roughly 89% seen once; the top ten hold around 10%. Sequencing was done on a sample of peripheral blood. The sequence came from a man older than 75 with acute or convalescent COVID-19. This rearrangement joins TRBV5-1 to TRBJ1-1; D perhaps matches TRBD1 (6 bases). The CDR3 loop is CASSRQGSSNTEAFF. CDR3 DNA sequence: TGCGCCAGCAGCCGTCAGGGGTCCTCTAACACTGAAGCTTTCTTT.